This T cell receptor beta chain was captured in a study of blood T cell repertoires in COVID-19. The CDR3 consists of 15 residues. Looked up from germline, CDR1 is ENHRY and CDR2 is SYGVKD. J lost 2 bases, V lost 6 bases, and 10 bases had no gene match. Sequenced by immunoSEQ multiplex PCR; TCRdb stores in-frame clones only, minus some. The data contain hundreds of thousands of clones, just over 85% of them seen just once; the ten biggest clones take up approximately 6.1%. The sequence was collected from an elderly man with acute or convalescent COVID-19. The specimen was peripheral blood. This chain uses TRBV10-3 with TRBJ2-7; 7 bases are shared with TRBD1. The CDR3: CAIRAGTDTTYEQYF. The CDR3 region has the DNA TGTGCCATCAGGGCCGGGACAGATACTACCTACGAGCAGTACTTC.